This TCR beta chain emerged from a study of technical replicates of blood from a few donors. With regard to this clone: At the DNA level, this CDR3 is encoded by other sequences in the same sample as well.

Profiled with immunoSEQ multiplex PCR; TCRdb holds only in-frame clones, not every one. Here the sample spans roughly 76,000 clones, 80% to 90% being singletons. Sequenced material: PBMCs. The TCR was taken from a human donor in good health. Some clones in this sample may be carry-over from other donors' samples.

Here the CDR3 reads CASSFSAGNTEAFF. For the CDR3, the DNA is TGCGCCAGCAGCTTTTCGGCAGGGAACACTGAAGCTTTCTTT. The rearrangement links TRBV5-1 to TRBJ1-1; D gene unclear. Trimming left V 2 bases short and J 1 base short, with 9 bases between. CDR1 is SGHRS, CDR2 YFSETQ, per germline. The length of the CDR3 is 14 residues.